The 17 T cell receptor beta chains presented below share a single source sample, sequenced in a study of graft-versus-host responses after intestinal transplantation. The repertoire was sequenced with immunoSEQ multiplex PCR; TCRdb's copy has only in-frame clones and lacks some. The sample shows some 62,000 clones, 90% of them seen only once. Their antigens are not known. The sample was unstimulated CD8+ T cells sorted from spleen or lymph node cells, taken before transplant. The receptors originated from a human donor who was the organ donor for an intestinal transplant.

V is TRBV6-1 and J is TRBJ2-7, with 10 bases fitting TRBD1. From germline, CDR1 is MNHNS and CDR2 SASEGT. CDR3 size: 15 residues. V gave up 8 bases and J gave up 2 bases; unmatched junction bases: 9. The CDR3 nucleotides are TGTGCCAGCGGGGAGGGGACAGGGGAGGCCTACGAGCAGTACTTC. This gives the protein CASGEGTGEAYEQYF.

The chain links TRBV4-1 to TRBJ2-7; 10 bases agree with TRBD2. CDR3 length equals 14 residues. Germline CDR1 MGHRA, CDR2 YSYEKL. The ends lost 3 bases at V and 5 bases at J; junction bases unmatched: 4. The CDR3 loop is CASSQGLAMDEQYF. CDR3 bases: TGCGCCAGCAGCCAGGGACTAGCGATGGACGAGCAGTACTTC.

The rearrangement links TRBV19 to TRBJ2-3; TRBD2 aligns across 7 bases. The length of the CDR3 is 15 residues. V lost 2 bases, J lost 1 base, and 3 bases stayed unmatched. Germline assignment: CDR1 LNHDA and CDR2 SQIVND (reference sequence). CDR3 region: CASSILREGTDTQYF. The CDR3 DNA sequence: TGTGCCAGTAGTATACTCCGGGAGGGCACAGATACGCAGTATTTT. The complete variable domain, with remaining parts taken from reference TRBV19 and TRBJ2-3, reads DGGITQSPKYLFRKEGQNVTLSCEQNLNHDAMYWYRQDPGQGLRLIYYSQIVNDFQKGDIAEGYSVSREKKESFPLTVTSAQKNPTAFYLCASSILREGTDTQYFGPGTRLTVL.

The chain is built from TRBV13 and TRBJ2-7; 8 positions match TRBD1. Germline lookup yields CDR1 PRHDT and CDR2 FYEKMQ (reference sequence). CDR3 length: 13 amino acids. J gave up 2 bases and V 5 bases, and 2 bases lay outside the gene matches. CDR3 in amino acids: CASSTDRAYEQYF. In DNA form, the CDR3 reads TGTGCCAGCAGCACGGACAGGGCCTACGAGCAGTACTTC.

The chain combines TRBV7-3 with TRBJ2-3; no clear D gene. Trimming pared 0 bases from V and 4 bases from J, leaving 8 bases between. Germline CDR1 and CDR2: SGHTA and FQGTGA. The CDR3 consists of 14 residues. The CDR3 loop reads CASSLTAGSDTQYF. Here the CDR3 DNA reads TGTGCCAGCAGCTTAACCGCAGGATCAGATACGCAGTATTTT. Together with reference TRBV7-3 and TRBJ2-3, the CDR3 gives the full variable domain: GAGVSQTPSNKVTEKGKYVELRCDPISGHTALYWYRQSLGQGPEFLIYFQGTGAADDSGLPNDRFFAVRPEGSVSTLKIQRTERGDSAVYLCASSLTAGSDTQYFGPGTRLTVL.

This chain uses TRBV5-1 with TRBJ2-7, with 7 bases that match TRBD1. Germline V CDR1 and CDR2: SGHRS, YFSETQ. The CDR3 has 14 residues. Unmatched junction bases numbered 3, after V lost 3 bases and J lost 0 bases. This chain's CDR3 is CASSYRDSSYEQYF. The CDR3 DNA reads TGCGCCAGCAGCTACCGGGACAGCTCCTACGAGCAGTACTTC.

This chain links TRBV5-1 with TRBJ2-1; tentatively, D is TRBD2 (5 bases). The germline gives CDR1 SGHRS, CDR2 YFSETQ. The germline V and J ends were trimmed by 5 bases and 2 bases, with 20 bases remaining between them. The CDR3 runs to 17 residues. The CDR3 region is CASSPHVLRVTYNEQFF. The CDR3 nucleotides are TGCGCCAGCAGTCCCCATGTTTTGCGGGTGACCTACAATGAGCAGTTCTTC.

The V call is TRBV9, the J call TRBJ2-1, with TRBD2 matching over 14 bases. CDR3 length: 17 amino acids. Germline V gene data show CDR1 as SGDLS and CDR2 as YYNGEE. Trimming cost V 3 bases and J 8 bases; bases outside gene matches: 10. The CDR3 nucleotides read TGTGCCAGCAGCGCCCCGACTAGCGGGAGGGCCGCGGATGAGCAGTTCTTC. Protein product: CASSAPTSGRAADEQFF.

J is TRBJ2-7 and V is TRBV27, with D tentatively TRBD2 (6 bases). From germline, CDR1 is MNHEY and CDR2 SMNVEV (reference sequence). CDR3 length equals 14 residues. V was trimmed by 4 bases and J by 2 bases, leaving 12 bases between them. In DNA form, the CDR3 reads TGTGCCAGCAGTTCCTGGGACTCCCCCTACGAGCAGTACTTC. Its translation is CASSSWDSPYEQYF.

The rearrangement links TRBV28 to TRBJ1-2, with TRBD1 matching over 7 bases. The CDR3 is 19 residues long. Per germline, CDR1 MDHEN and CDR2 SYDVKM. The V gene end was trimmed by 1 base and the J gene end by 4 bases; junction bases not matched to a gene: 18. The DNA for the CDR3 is TGTGCCAGCAGTTTATACCGACATTATTATAAGCAGGGGGTCTATGGCTACACCTTC. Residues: CASSLYRHYYKQGVYGYTF.

The CDR3 protein is CASSEGGEGLYGYTF. In DNA, the CDR3 is TGCGCCAGCAGCGAAGGGGGGGAGGGACTTTATGGCTACACCTTC. The V and J genes are TRBV4-3 and TRBJ1-2; weak D call: TRBD1 (6 bases). Trimming pared 5 bases from V and 5 bases from J, leaving 18 bases between. The CDR3 sequence is 15 residues long. Germline V gene lookup returns CDR1 LGHNA and CDR2 YSLEER.

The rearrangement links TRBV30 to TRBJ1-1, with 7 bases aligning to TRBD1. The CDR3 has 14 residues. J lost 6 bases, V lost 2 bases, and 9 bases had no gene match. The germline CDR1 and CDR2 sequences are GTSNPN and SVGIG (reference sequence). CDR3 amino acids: CAWSFLGGVPEAFF. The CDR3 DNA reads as TGTGCCTGGAGTTTCTTAGGGGGCGTCCCTGAAGCTTTCTTT.

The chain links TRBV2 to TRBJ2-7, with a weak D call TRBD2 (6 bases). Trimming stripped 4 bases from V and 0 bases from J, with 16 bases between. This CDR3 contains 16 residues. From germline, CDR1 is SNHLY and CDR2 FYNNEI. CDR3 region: CASSVTRDGFSYEQYF. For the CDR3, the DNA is TGTGCCAGCAGTGTGACTAGAGACGGTTTCTCCTACGAGCAGTACTTC.

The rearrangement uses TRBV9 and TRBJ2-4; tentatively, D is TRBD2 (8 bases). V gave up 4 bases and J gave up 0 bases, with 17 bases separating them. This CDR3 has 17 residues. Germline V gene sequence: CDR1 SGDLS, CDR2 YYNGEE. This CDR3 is CASSPRGGQLAKNIQYF. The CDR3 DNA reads TGTGCCAGCAGCCCCCGGGGGGGACAGCTAGCCAAAAACATTCAGTACTTC.

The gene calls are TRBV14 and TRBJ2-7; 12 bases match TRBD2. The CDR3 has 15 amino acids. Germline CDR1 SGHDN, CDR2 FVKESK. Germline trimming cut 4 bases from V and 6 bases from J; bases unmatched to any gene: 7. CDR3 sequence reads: CASSLRLAGEGEQYF. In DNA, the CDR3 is TGTGCCAGCAGCCTCCGACTAGCGGGAGAGGGCGAGCAGTACTTC.

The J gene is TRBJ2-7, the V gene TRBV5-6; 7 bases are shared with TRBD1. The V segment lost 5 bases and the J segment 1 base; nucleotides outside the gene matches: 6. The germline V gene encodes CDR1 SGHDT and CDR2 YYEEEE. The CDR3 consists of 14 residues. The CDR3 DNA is TGTGCCAGCAGTTCCGGGACAGTGTCCTACGAGCAGTACTTC. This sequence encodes CASSSGTVSYEQYF.

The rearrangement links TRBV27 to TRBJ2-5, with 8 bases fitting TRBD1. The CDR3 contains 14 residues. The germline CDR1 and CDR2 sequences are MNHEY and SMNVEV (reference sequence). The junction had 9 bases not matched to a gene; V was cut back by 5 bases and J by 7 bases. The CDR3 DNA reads TGTGCCAGCAGTACCCGGGACAGGTACGCGACCCAGTACTTC. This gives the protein CASSTRDRYATQYF.